A single sample is the source of the 30 T cell receptor beta chains below, sequenced in a study of radiotherapy plus CTLA-4 blockade in lung cancer (dated by TCRdb to 2017 to 2018). The library was obtained by the immunoSEQ multiplex PCR assay. The table comes from immuneACCESS by way of TCRdb, which keeps in-frame sequences with V and J called. Part of the clones is missing from these tables; in studies checked, under half for an unresolved V gene and the rest for unknown reasons. This sample is represented by some 32,000 clones; 75% to 90% of them were singletons. 20% to 25% of the sample is held by the ten biggest clonotypes. The sample here was peripheral blood, taken from a patient treated with radiotherapy plus ipilimumab. These receptor sequences come from a human donor with non-small cell lung cancer that progressed on radiotherapy plus ipilimumab.

A few counts support this clone. V and J are TRBV18 and TRBJ2-1; possible D gene TRBD2, 5 bases. The germline V and J ends were trimmed by 2 bases and 4 bases, with 9 bases remaining between them. The CDR3 has 14 amino acids. Germline V lookup: CDR1 KGHSH, CDR2 LQKENI. The CDR3 DNA is TGTGCCAGCTCACCAGAACGGGGTTACAATGAGCAGTTCTTC. Encoded protein: CASSPERGYNEQFF.

V and J are TRBV15 and TRBJ2-4; D is unresolved. V was pared by 5 bases and J by 3 bases, with 8 bases between. This CDR3 has 13 amino acids. In germline, CDR1 is LNHNV, CDR2 YYDKDF (reference sequence). In nucleotides, the CDR3 is TGTGCCACCAGCCGCGCGGACAAAAACATTCAGTACTTC. Amino acid sequence: CATSRADKNIQYF.

The V call is TRBV15, the J call TRBJ2-3; tentative D call: TRBD2 (7 bases). Germline-derived CDR1 and CDR2 are LNHNV and YYDKDF (reference sequence). The ends were cut back, 3 bases at V and 1 base at J, with 23 bases in the middle. The CDR3 has 19 amino acids. The CDR3 here is CATSRERGALMGGTDTQYF. CDR3 coding DNA: TGTGCCACCAGCAGGGAACGGGGGGCGCTAATGGGTGGCACAGATACGCAGTATTTT. The full variable domain, its missing parts supplied by reference TRBV15 and TRBJ2-3, is DAMVIQNPRYQVTQFGKPVTLSCSQTLNHNVMYWYQQKSSQAPKLLFHYYDKDFNNEADTPDNFQSRRPNTSFCFLDIRSPGLGDTAMYLCATSRERGALMGGTDTQYFGPGTRLTVL.

The rearrangement links TRBV5-1 to TRBJ2-7, with 7 positions matching TRBD2. CDR3 length: 15 amino acids. Per the germline V gene, CDR1 is SGHRS and CDR2 is YFSETQ. J gave up 4 bases and V 0 bases, and 7 bases lay outside the gene matches. CDR3 sequence reads: CASSLGPGTMYEQYF. Here the CDR3 DNA reads TGCGCCAGCAGCTTGGGTCCCGGGACTATGTACGAGCAGTACTTC. Looking up the rest from reference TRBV5-1 and TRBJ2-7 gives the full variable domain: KAGVTQTPRYLIKTRGQQVTLSCSPISGHRSVSWYQQTPGQGLQFLFEYFSETQRNKGNFPGRFSGRQFSNSRSEMNVSTLELGDSALYLCASSLGPGTMYEQYFGPGTRLTVT.

The rearrangement joins TRBV7-2 to TRBJ1-2, with D hard to call. Trimming left V 2 bases short and J 5 bases short, with 12 bases between. The V gene's germline CDR1 is SGHTA and CDR2 FQGNSA. The CDR3 has 14 residues. CDR3 bases: TGTGCCAGCAGCTTAAGTGAGTGGAGGTATGGCTACACCTTC. As protein: CASSLSEWRYGYTF.

The CDR3 DNA follows: TGTGCCAGCAGTTGGAGTAGCGGGGTTGACGGGGAGCTGTTTTTT. Protein sequence: CASSWSSGVDGELFF. The genes are TRBV6-4 and TRBJ2-2; 8 bases match TRBD2. Germline trimming cut 5 bases from V and 7 bases from J; bases unmatched to any gene: 9. CDR3 length: 15 residues. The germline gives CDR1 MRHNA, CDR2 SNTAGT.

The J gene is TRBJ1-1, the V gene TRBV5-4; 10 bases align to TRBD1. The germline V gene encodes CDR1 SGHNT and CDR2 YYREEE (reference sequence). The CDR3 length is 15 residues. V shed 0 bases, J shed 7 bases, and the junction held 6 bases outside the gene matches. CDR3 bases: TGTGCCAGCAGCTTGGGGGGACAGGGGACAGGTGAAGCTTTCTTT. Its protein is CASSLGGQGTGEAFF.

The gene calls are TRBV10-3 and TRBJ1-2; D is unresolved. The CDR3 extends over 17 amino acids. Germline V gene lookup returns CDR1 ENHRY and CDR2 SYGVKD. Trimming removed 8 bases at V and 0 bases at J, with 22 bases between. CDR3 bases: TGTGCCATCGGGAGGGAGGATACAAGAGGGACTAACTATGGCTACACCTTC. Residues: CAIGREDTRGTNYGYTF.

V usage is TRBV2 and J usage is TRBJ2-5, with 9 bases aligning to TRBD2. The CDR3 sequence is 15 residues long. Unmatched junction bases numbered 3, after V lost 2 bases and J lost 2 bases. Germline V gene sequence: CDR1 SNHLY, CDR2 FYNNEI. This chain's CDR3 is CASSEQRGAQETQYF. The CDR3 DNA follows: TGTGCCAGCAGTGAACAGCGGGGGGCTCAAGAGACCCAGTACTTC.

The chain has TRBV7-2 and TRBJ2-1; 13 nucleotides line up with TRBD2. The V gene end was trimmed by 6 bases and the J gene end by 10 bases; junction bases not matched to a gene: 9. Germline CDR1 SGHTA, CDR2 FQGNSA. This CDR3 has 15 residues. This CDR3 is CASRGLAGSEVEQFF. The CDR3 DNA sequence: TGTGCCAGCAGGGGACTAGCGGGGTCGGAGGTGGAGCAGTTCTTC.

The chain has TRBV29-1 and TRBJ1-5; a possible D gene is TRBD1 (5 bases). Trimming cost V 6 bases and J 2 bases, with 11 bases left between them. Germline V gene data show CDR1 as SQVTM and CDR2 as ANQGSEA. The CDR3 covers 13 residues. The CDR3 sequence: CSVLLGGNQPQHF. The CDR3, as DNA: TGCAGCGTACTCCTAGGGGGCAATCAGCCCCAGCATTTT. Full variable domain (rest looked up from reference TRBV29-1 and TRBJ1-5): SAVISQKPSRDICQRGTSLTIQCQVDSQVTMMFWYRQQPGQSLTLIATANQGSEATYESGFVIDKFPISRPNLTFSTLTVSNMSPEDSSIYLCSVLLGGNQPQHFGDGTRLSIL.

This chain uses TRBV10-3 with TRBJ1-4; a weak D match, TRBD1 (6 bases). The V and J ends lost 7 bases and 8 bases respectively, with 11 bases between them. The CDR3 is 12 amino acids. CDR1 is ENHRY, CDR2 SYGVKD, per germline. CDR3 nucleotide sequence: TGTGCCATCAAGAGGGACAACGAAAAACTGTTTTTT. Protein product: CAIKRDNEKLFF.

The V call is TRBV7-8, the J call TRBJ2-1, with a weak D call TRBD2 (6 bases). V lost 1 base and J lost 5, with 9 bases in between. The length of the CDR3 is 14 residues. Germline V lookup: CDR1 SGHVS, CDR2 FQNEAQ. CDR3 residues: CASSLELADNEQFF. In nucleotides, the CDR3 is TGTGCCAGCAGCTTAGAACTAGCTGACAATGAGCAGTTCTTC.

This clone appeared a single time. This chain connects TRBV7-9 to TRBJ2-3; possibly TRBD1 for D (6 bases). Germline V lookup: CDR1 SEHNR, CDR2 FQNEAQ (reference sequence). Trimming took off 1 base at V and 1 base at J, with 12 bases between the two ends. This CDR3 is 16 amino acids long. The DNA for the CDR3 is TGTGCCAGCAGCTTAGATCCGGGACAAGGCACAGATACGCAGTATTTT. This sequence encodes CASSLDPGQGTDTQYF.

A single count supports this clone. This rearrangement joins TRBV5-1 to TRBJ2-3; 7 positions agree with TRBD2. Germline lookup yields CDR1 SGHRS and CDR2 YFSETQ. CDR3 length equals 15 residues. Germline trimming cut 0 bases from V and 1 base from J; bases unmatched to any gene: 2. The CDR3 is CASSLAAGGTDTQYF. The CDR3, as DNA: TGCGCCAGCAGCTTGGCGGCGGGGGGCACAGATACGCAGTATTTT. Together with reference TRBV5-1 and TRBJ2-3, the CDR3 gives the full variable domain: KAGVTQTPRYLIKTRGQQVTLSCSPISGHRSVSWYQQTPGQGLQFLFEYFSETQRNKGNFPGRFSGRQFSNSRSEMNVSTLELGDSALYLCASSLAAGGTDTQYFGPGTRLTVL.

This chain joins TRBV6-5 and TRBJ2-7; 8 nucleotides match TRBD1. This CDR3 region has 14 residues. V was clipped by 1 base and J by 7 bases; unmatched bases: 6. The germline gives CDR1 MNHEY, CDR2 SVGAGI. The CDR3 here is CASSYCGTGCEQYF. For the CDR3, the DNA is TGTGCCAGCAGTTACTGCGGGACAGGATGTGAGCAGTACTTC.

V is TRBV2 and J is TRBJ1-1; 8 positions agree with TRBD1. Per the germline V gene, CDR1 is SNHLY and CDR2 is FYNNEI. The CDR3 loop spans 13 amino acids. Germline trimming cut 7 bases from V and 10 bases from J; bases unmatched to any gene: 11. Written as DNA, the CDR3 is TGTGCCAGCAAGGACAGGGTGGTGGCATTAGCTTTCTTT. Amino acids: CASKDRVVALAFF.

The chain has TRBV29-1 and TRBJ2-3; TRBD1 agrees at 10 bases. Trimming took 5 bases from V and 4 from J; bases not matched to a gene: 6. From germline, CDR1 is SQVTM and CDR2 ANQGSEA. This CDR3 spans 14 amino acids. The CDR3, as DNA: TGCAGCGTTCGCCCGGGGACAGGGGCAGATACGCAGTATTTT. Amino acids: CSVRPGTGADTQYF.

V usage is TRBV7-9 and J usage is TRBJ2-5; the match to TRBD2 covers 16 bases. This CDR3 comprises 18 residues. The germline gives CDR1 SEHNR, CDR2 FQNEAQ (reference sequence). Losses at the gene ends were 5 bases for V and 5 bases for J; bases not matched to a gene: 11. The chain's CDR3 is CASSNLGTSGGARETQYF. The CDR3, as DNA: TGTGCCAGCAGCAACCTCGGGACTAGCGGGGGGGCCAGGGAGACCCAGTACTTC.

This clone appeared a single time. V gene TRBV4-3 combines with J gene TRBJ1-5; D ambiguous. In germline, CDR1 is LGHNA, CDR2 YSLEER. Trimming removed 0 bases from V and 5 bases from J, with 5 bases in between. The CDR3 loop spans 13 amino acids. CDR3 sequence reads: CASSQERDQPQHF. CDR3 nucleotides: TGCGCCAGCAGCCAAGAGCGGGATCAGCCCCAGCATTTT.

The chain joins TRBV6-1 to TRBJ2-1; TRBD2 agrees at 11 bases. The germline CDR1 and CDR2 sequences are MNHNS and SASEGT. The V segment lost 1 base and the J segment 6 bases; nucleotides outside the gene matches: 5. The CDR3 has 16 residues. The CDR3 reads CASSEVAGGPGNEQFF. The CDR3 DNA follows: TGTGCCAGCAGTGAAGTAGCGGGGGGGCCGGGCAATGAGCAGTTCTTC.

The chain is built from TRBV5-5 and TRBJ1-4, with 7 bases identical to TRBD1. This CDR3 is 15 amino acids long. Germline CDR1 is SGHKS and CDR2 is YYEKEE (reference sequence). J was trimmed by 3 bases and V by 3 bases; bases with no gene match: 5. The CDR3 loop is CASSSTTGPNEKLFF. The CDR3 DNA sequence: TGTGCCAGCAGCTCGACGACAGGGCCTAATGAAAAACTGTTTTTT.

The chain is built from TRBV19 and TRBJ1-4; 7 positions match TRBD1. The germline CDR1 and CDR2 sequences are LNHDA and SQIVND (reference sequence). Losses at the gene ends were 5 bases for V and 5 bases for J; bases not matched to a gene: 11. The CDR3 contains 16 residues. CDR3 residues: CASSRKPDRVNEKLFF. The CDR3, as DNA: TGTGCCAGTAGTCGAAAACCTGACAGGGTGAATGAAAAACTGTTTTTT. Full variable domain (remainder filled in from reference TRBV19 and TRBJ1-4): DGGITQSPKYLFRKEGQNVTLSCEQNLNHDAMYWYRQDPGQGLRLIYYSQIVNDFQKGDIAEGYSVSREKKESFPLTVTSAQKNPTAFYLCASSRKPDRVNEKLFFGSGTQLSVL.

This clone was detected only once. Other nucleotide sequences from this sample produce the same CDR3. J is TRBJ1-2 and V is TRBV5-1; D is possibly TRBD1 (5 bases). Germline CDR1 SGHRS, CDR2 YFSETQ. The germline V and J ends were trimmed by 0 bases and 1 base, with 7 bases remaining between them. This CDR3 is 14 amino acids long. CDR3 protein: CASSLETVNYGYTF. The CDR3 nucleotides are TGCGCCAGCAGCTTGGAGACAGTTAACTATGGCTACACCTTC.

This chain joins TRBV5-1 and TRBJ2-1, with D perhaps matching TRBD1 (5 bases). The length of the CDR3 is 14 residues. V was pared by 0 bases and J by 6 bases, with 10 bases between. The germline V gene encodes CDR1 SGHRS and CDR2 YFSETQ. The CDR3 here is CASSLEGPLNEQFF. The DNA for the CDR3 is TGCGCCAGCAGCTTGGAGGGGCCTCTCAATGAGCAGTTCTTC.

The sample holds one count of this clone. This chain links TRBV5-1 with TRBJ2-7; TRBD2 agrees at 15 bases. The J segment lost 4 bases and the V segment lost 4 bases, leaving 6 bases of the junction unmatched. The germline CDR1 and CDR2 sequences are SGHRS and YFSETQ. The CDR3 extends over 16 amino acids. CDR3 sequence: CASSRTSGGALYEQYF. The CDR3 nucleotides read TGCGCCAGCAGCAGGACTAGCGGGGGGGCTTTGTACGAGCAGTACTTC.

V and J are TRBV7-8 and TRBJ1-2, with 7 bases fitting TRBD1. Germline CDR1 SGHVS, CDR2 FQNEAQ. V dropped 5 bases and J dropped 6; count of bases not matched to a gene: 12. CDR3 length equals 15 residues. This CDR3 reads CASSHKTDRVDGYTF. Written as DNA, the CDR3 is TGTGCCAGCAGCCACAAAACTGACAGGGTGGATGGCTACACCTTC.

The rearrangement joins TRBV7-2 to TRBJ1-1; no clear D gene. Trimming removed 5 bases at V and 1 base at J, with 14 bases between. The CDR3 is 15 residues long. Per the germline V gene, CDR1 is SGHTA and CDR2 is FQGNSA. In DNA form, the CDR3 reads TGTGCCAGCAGCCACGGGCTACGGGGGAACACTGAAGCTTTCTTT. Translating gives CASSHGLRGNTEAFF.

V gene TRBV6-1 combines with J gene TRBJ1-1; no reliable D call. Germline lookup yields CDR1 MNHNS and CDR2 SASEGT. Trimming left V 6 bases short and J 0 bases short, with 8 bases between. The CDR3 is 13 residues long. The DNA of the CDR3 is TGTGCCAGCAGAGAGGGCGTGAACACTGAAGCTTTCTTT. It specifies CASREGVNTEAFF.

V usage is TRBV9 and J usage is TRBJ1-2, with D tentatively TRBD1 (6 bases). This CDR3 contains 15 residues. The V gene lost 2 bases and the J gene lost 4 bases, with 15 bases spanning the gap. The germline V gene has CDR1 SGDLS and CDR2 YYNGEE. The CDR3 spells CASSVAGEVSYGYTF. The CDR3 DNA sequence: TGTGCCAGCAGCGTGGCAGGGGAAGTGAGCTATGGCTACACCTTC.